Below are 31 T cell receptor beta chains sequenced from a single sample in a study of T cell responses to AZD1222 COVID-19 vaccine. Profiled with immunoSEQ multiplex PCR; TCRdb holds only in-frame clones, not every one. This sample has some 130,000 clones, with roughly nine tenths found just once. The starting material was peripheral blood, obtained 28 days after the second AZD1222 dose. Receptors were obtained from an adult who received the AZD1222 COVID-19 vaccine.

The V gene is TRBV6-5, the J gene TRBJ2-1, with D possibly being TRBD2 (6 bases). V lost 0 bases, J lost 2 bases, and 8 bases lay in between. The CDR3 loop spans 15 amino acids. Germline CDR1 and CDR2: MNHEY and SVGAGI. The CDR3 is CASSYSGRPYNEQFF. The CDR3 DNA reads TGTGCCAGCAGTTACTCGGGGAGGCCCTACAATGAGCAGTTCTTC.

V is TRBV4-1 and J is TRBJ2-3; D possibly corresponds to TRBD2 (5 bases). This CDR3 has 16 residues. The V end lost 4 bases, the J end lost 0 bases, and 14 bases lay between the germline ends. Looked up from germline, CDR1 is MGHRA and CDR2 is YSYEKL. The CDR3 nucleotides are TGCGCCAGCAGCCCCCGCCCAGAGGGAAGCACAGATACGCAGTATTTT. This codes for CASSPRPEGSTDTQYF.

The J gene is TRBJ2-2, the V gene TRBV11-3, with 7 positions matching TRBD1. This CDR3 contains 13 residues. Losses at the gene ends were 6 bases for V and 7 bases for J; bases not matched to a gene: 5. The germline V gene encodes CDR1 SGHNT and CDR2 YENEEA. CDR3 amino acids: CASRQGVGGELFF. The CDR3 bases are TGTGCCAGCAGGCAGGGGGTCGGCGGGGAGCTGTTTTTT.

This chain joins TRBV27 and TRBJ2-1; 9 positions agree with TRBD1. CDR3 length: 13 amino acids. CDR1 MNHEY and CDR2 SMNVEV come from the germline V gene (reference sequence). J lost 7 bases, V lost 5 bases, and 3 bases had no gene match. CDR3 residues: CASSGTGRNEQFF. The CDR3 DNA reads TGTGCCAGCAGTGGGACAGGGAGGAATGAGCAGTTCTTC.

The chain has TRBV4-1 and TRBJ2-3; D is unclear. Germline CDR1 MGHRA, CDR2 YSYEKL. The CDR3 is 13 residues long. The germline V and J ends were trimmed by 0 bases and 7 bases, with 8 bases remaining between them. The CDR3 loop is CASSQDPEYTQYF. CDR3 nucleotides: TGCGCCAGCAGCCAAGACCCTGAATATACGCAGTATTTT.

This chain links TRBV11-3 with TRBJ2-1, with D tentatively TRBD1 (5 bases). This CDR3 has 15 residues. CDR1 and CDR2 from the germline V gene are SGHNT and YENEEA. Trimming took 5 bases from V and 7 from J, leaving 18 bases between them. Here the CDR3 reads CASSPGWENGNEQFF. In nucleotides, the CDR3 is TGTGCCAGCAGCCCAGGGTGGGAAAACGGGAATGAGCAGTTCTTC.

The chain combines TRBV6-2 or TRBV6-3 with TRBJ2-6; D is unresolved. Deletions cut 5 bases from V and 1 base from J, with 15 bases between. Germline V gene sequence: CDR1 MNHEY, CDR2 SVGEGT. This CDR3 has 17 residues. This chain's CDR3 is CASSTGLISSGANVLTF. The CDR3 DNA reads TGTGCCAGCAGTACGGGCCTTATCTCTTCTGGGGCCAACGTCCTGACTTTC.

This rearrangement joins TRBV15 to TRBJ2-4, with TRBD1 matching over 9 bases. The CDR3 is 14 residues long. CDR1 LNHNV and CDR2 YYDKDF come from the germline V gene (reference sequence). V dropped 4 bases and J dropped 5; count of bases not matched to a gene: 3. CDR3 residues: CATSTRTGENIQYF. Written as DNA, the CDR3 is TGTGCCACCAGCACCAGGACAGGGGAAAACATTCAGTACTTC.

This clone was observed once. The genes are TRBV12-3 or TRBV12-4 and TRBJ2-1; D tentatively reads TRBD1 or TRBD2 (5 bases each). V gave up 4 bases and J gave up 5 bases, with 9 bases separating them. This CDR3 region has 13 residues. In DNA form, the CDR3 reads TGTGCCAGCAGTTCGGGACCACACAATGAGCAGTTCTTC. Protein sequence: CASSSGPHNEQFF.

This CDR3 is CASSPGQTNTEAFF. Written as DNA, the CDR3 is TGTGCCAGCTCACCTGGACAGACGAACACTGAAGCTTTCTTT. The rearrangement uses TRBV18 and TRBJ1-1; D is possibly TRBD1 (6 bases). Germline V gene data show CDR1 as KGHSH and CDR2 as LQKENI. V gave up 3 bases and J gave up 1 base, with 9 bases separating them. The CDR3 sequence is 14 residues long.

V and J are TRBV12-3 or TRBV12-4 and TRBJ1-1, with no clear D. Trimming took 5 bases from V and 8 from J, leaving 9 bases between them. The CDR3 has 11 amino acids. CDR3 DNA: TGTGCCAGCAGTAACCGGATAGAAGCTTTCTTT. This encodes CASSNRIEAFF.

The V gene is TRBV19, the J gene TRBJ2-3; D is possibly TRBD1 (6 bases). This CDR3 region has 15 residues. CDR1 is LNHDA, CDR2 SQIVND, per germline (reference sequence). The ends were cut back, 5 bases at V and 4 bases at J, with 16 bases in the middle. For the CDR3, the DNA is TGTGCCAGTAGTGCCGCCGCAGGGGTTGCAGATACGCAGTATTTT. This gives the protein CASSAAAGVADTQYF.

J is TRBJ1-1 and V is TRBV30; D is uncertain. V was trimmed by 0 bases and J by 5 bases, leaving 4 bases between them. Per germline, CDR1 GTSNPN and CDR2 SVGIG (reference sequence). The CDR3 is 11 amino acids. For the CDR3, the DNA is TGTGCCTGGAGTGTAATAACTGAAGCTTTCTTT. This codes for CAWSVITEAFF.

The sample holds one count of this clone. The chain carries TRBV18 and TRBJ2-1; 9 positions agree with TRBD1. Germline CDR1 reads KGHSH; CDR2 reads LQKENI. J lost 6 bases, V lost 1 base, and 7 bases had no gene match. This CDR3 has 16 amino acids. The CDR3 is CASSPRGQGGGNEQFF. The CDR3 nucleotides are TGTGCCAGCTCACCACGGGGACAGGGAGGAGGCAATGAGCAGTTCTTC.

This clone was observed a few times. The genes are TRBV6-6 and TRBJ1-1, with TRBD1 identical over 8 bases. This CDR3 region has 14 residues. V gave up 6 bases and J gave up 5 bases; unmatched junction bases: 8. Germline CDR1 reads MNHNY; CDR2 reads SVGAGI (reference sequence). The CDR3 DNA sequence: TGTGCCAGCAGCCCACAGGGGGGATGGACTGAAGCTTTCTTT. Its protein is CASSPQGGWTEAFF.

The genes are TRBV2 and TRBJ1-1, with unresolved D. Trimming took off 7 bases at V and 1 base at J, with 7 bases between the two ends. The germline V gene encodes CDR1 SNHLY and CDR2 FYNNEI. The CDR3 is 12 amino acids. CDR3 nucleotides: TGTGCCAGCAATACGGCGAACACTGAAGCTTTCTTT. Residues: CASNTANTEAFF.

The chain combines TRBV19 with TRBJ1-3; D is undetermined. Germline V gene data show CDR1 as LNHDA and CDR2 as SQIVND (reference sequence). V gave up 4 bases and J gave up 0 bases, with 13 bases separating them. The CDR3 has 16 residues. The CDR3 nucleotides read TGTGCCAGTAGTACCGGATTAAAGGGCTCTGGAAACACCATATATTTT. Protein product: CASSTGLKGSGNTIYF.

The CDR3 coding sequence is TGTGCCAGCAGCTTAGGGCTAGCGGGGACCACAGATACGCAGTATTTT. Protein sequence: CASSLGLAGTTDTQYF. The genes are TRBV7-2 and TRBJ2-3; 9 bases match TRBD2. Germline assignment: CDR1 SGHTA and CDR2 FQGNSA. With V trimmed by 1 base and J by 2 bases, 4 bases remained unmatched. The CDR3 loop spans 16 amino acids.

This chain uses TRBV6-6 with TRBJ2-3, with unresolved D. Germline V lookup: CDR1 MNHNY, CDR2 SVGAGI (reference sequence). V dropped 1 base and J dropped 9 bases, with 8 bases sitting between them. CDR3 length: 12 residues. In nucleotides, the CDR3 is TGTGCCAGCAGTTACTGGGAAGGAACGCAGTATTTT. Translating it yields CASSYWEGTQYF.

This chain uses TRBV19 with TRBJ2-1; TRBD2 matches at 13 bases. CDR3 size: 16 residues. V gave up 7 bases and J gave up 6 bases; unmatched junction bases: 9. Per germline, CDR1 LNHDA and CDR2 SQIVND (reference sequence). CDR3 protein: CASTRTSGSLGNEQFF. As DNA, the CDR3 is TGTGCCAGTACTAGGACTAGCGGGAGTTTAGGCAATGAGCAGTTCTTC.

The chain couples TRBV18 to TRBJ1-3, with TRBD1 identical over 8 bases. After removal of 3 bases from V and 8 bases from J, the junction contained 6 bases not matched to a gene. Germline V lookup: CDR1 KGHSH, CDR2 LQKENI. This CDR3 contains 14 residues. The CDR3 spells CASSPPAGGYTIYF. The CDR3 DNA is TGTGCCAGCTCACCTCCCGCAGGGGGCTACACCATATATTTT.

J is TRBJ2-7 and V is TRBV9; the D is unclear. CDR3 size: 15 residues. Germline lookup yields CDR1 SGDLS and CDR2 YYNGEE. V dropped 0 bases and J dropped 3 bases, with 13 bases sitting between them. DNA for the CDR3: TGTGCCAGCAGCGTAGATTTTGGCAGTATCTACGAGCAGTACTTC. Translating it yields CASSVDFGSIYEQYF.

The chain carries TRBV6-5 and TRBJ1-2; 7 bases are a match to TRBD1. Germline V gene lookup returns CDR1 MNHEY and CDR2 SVGAGI. CDR3 length: 14 residues. V shed 6 bases, J shed 2 bases, and the junction held 6 bases outside the gene matches. The CDR3 coding sequence is TGTGCCAGCAGCCGGAACAGGGGAAACTATGGCTACACCTTC. Encoded protein: CASSRNRGNYGYTF.

This clone was seen more than once but under ten times. This chain uses TRBV7-2 with TRBJ1-1, with TRBD1 as a possible D gene (5 bases). CDR3 length equals 15 residues. Germline V CDR1 and CDR2: SGHTA, FQGNSA. The V end lost 2 bases, the J end lost 1 base, and 11 bases lay between the germline ends. The CDR3 DNA follows: TGTGCCAGCAGCTTAATGGGACCGACGAACACTGAAGCTTTCTTT. This sequence encodes CASSLMGPTNTEAFF.

The chain is built from TRBV6-2 or TRBV6-3 and TRBJ2-1; D not resolved. Per the germline V gene, CDR1 is MNHEY and CDR2 is SVGEGT. The CDR3 spans 16 residues. Trimming took 2 bases from V and 8 from J, leaving 19 bases between them. The CDR3 region has the DNA TGTGCCAGCAGTTACCTCGTCGGGCCCTCCCCATATGAGCAGTTCTTC. Its translation: CASSYLVGPSPYEQFF.

The chain couples TRBV5-6 to TRBJ1-2; D not certain. This CDR3 comprises 16 residues. The V gene's germline CDR1 is SGHDT and CDR2 YYEEEE. V was cut by 2 bases and J by 4 bases, with 18 bases left in between. The CDR3 nucleotides are TGTGCCAGCAGCTTACGCGACCTCGGGGATCGCTATGGCTACACCTTC. Its protein product is CASSLRDLGDRYGYTF.

In its sample, this clone was seen a few times. This sequence joins TRBV7-2 and TRBJ1-5, with 7 bases that match TRBD1. The germline gives CDR1 SGHTA, CDR2 FQGNSA. The CDR3 runs to 15 residues. Unmatched junction bases numbered 7, after V lost 5 bases and J lost 3 bases. Here the CDR3 DNA reads TGTGCCAGCAGCCCTCTAGGACAGGTCAATCAGCCCCAGCATTTT. Its translation is CASSPLGQVNQPQHF.

V usage is TRBV15 and J usage is TRBJ2-5, with D possibly being TRBD2 (6 bases). CDR1 LNHNV and CDR2 YYDKDF come from the germline V gene (reference sequence). This CDR3 contains 14 residues. The V and J ends lost 0 bases and 4 bases respectively, with 9 bases between them. The CDR3 is CATSRDFGGETQYF. The CDR3 DNA reads TGTGCCACCAGCAGAGATTTCGGGGGAGAGACCCAGTACTTC.

The chain combines TRBV7-8 with TRBJ2-7; 8 positions agree with TRBD1. CDR1 and CDR2 from the germline V gene are SGHVS and FQNEAQ. V lost 1 base, J lost 5 bases, and 10 bases stayed unmatched. CDR3 length equals 16 residues. CDR3 coding DNA: TGTGCCAGCAGCTTAGGGCCCGGGACAGGTGGCCACGAGCAGTACTTC. Translated: CASSLGPGTGGHEQYF.

This chain connects TRBV27 to TRBJ2-3; D gene ambiguous. The germline gives CDR1 MNHEY, CDR2 SMNVEV (reference sequence). V dropped 5 bases and J dropped 2 bases, with 5 bases sitting between them. This CDR3 contains 12 residues. CDR3 sequence (DNA): TGTGCCAGCAGTGGCTACACAGATACGCAGTATTTT. Protein: CASSGYTDTQYF.

The V gene is TRBV5-1, the J gene TRBJ2-7; 7 nucleotides match TRBD2. The CDR3 has 15 residues. Germline CDR1 SGHRS, CDR2 YFSETQ. V lost 3 bases, J lost 5 bases, and 11 bases stayed unmatched. The CDR3 is CASSSPERGGHEQYF. CDR3 sequence (DNA): TGCGCCAGCAGCTCCCCCGAGCGGGGCGGGCACGAGCAGTACTTC. Variable domain in full (rest from reference TRBV5-1 and TRBJ2-7): KAGVTQTPRYLIKTRGQQVTLSCSPISGHRSVSWYQQTPGQGLQFLFEYFSETQRNKGNFPGRFSGRQFSNSRSEMNVSTLELGDSALYLCASSSPERGGHEQYFGPGTRLTVT.